The clone carrying this TCR beta chain came up many times. Its specificity is not known. The data were obtained in a study of CD8 T cells in ankylosing spondylitis. Scientists made TCR beta libraries using quantitative 5'-RACE with molecular barcodes. From the 5' RACE reads, TCRdb called clonotypes with MiXCR, one entry per CDR3 protein. The profile shows around 180,000 distinct CDR3 sequences, 10% to 15% of them singletons. General study findings and limits: Those disease-linked clones were CD8+; they were also relatively rare in peripheral blood. Matched synovial fluid from ankylosing spondylitis patients was reported to be enriched for disease-linked clones. In synovial fluid and blood from reactive arthritis, some motif variants were previously reported.

From germline, CDR1 is MDHEN and CDR2 SYDVKM. V was pared by 2 bases and J by 3 bases, with 2 bases of the junction left unmatched. The CDR3 sequence is 15 residues long. Sequencing was performed on blood, either unsorted or a sorted T cell fraction (not recorded which). V and J are TRBV28 and TRBJ2-1, with 9 nucleotides matching TRBD1. This TCR was recovered from a female donor with ankylosing spondylitis or in good health (not recorded which). CDR3 sequence: CASSLEGQGYNEQFF. CDR3 DNA sequence: TGTGCCAGCAGTTTAGAGGGACAGGGCTACAATGAGCAGTTCTTC.